These 15 T cell receptor beta chains originate from one sample sequenced in a study of T cell changes during pregnancy in multiple sclerosis. Generated by immunoSEQ multiplex PCR, the TCRdb table keeps only in-frame clones and is missing some. Of approximately 87,000 clones in the sample, about nine tenths were seen once. The sequencing used CD4+ T cells from peripheral blood mononuclear cells, collected in the second trimester of pregnancy. These receptors were collected from a female donor with multiple sclerosis, enrolled in a pregnancy study.

V usage is TRBV7-8 and J usage is TRBJ2-2; TRBD2 matches 11 bases. Germline V CDR1 and CDR2: SGHVS, FQNEAQ. The V and J ends lost 7 bases and 2 bases, in that order; junction bases with no gene match: 12. The CDR3 is 18 amino acids. The CDR3 is CASTPLVAGGFNTGELFF. CDR3 DNA: TGTGCCAGCACCCCCCTAGTAGCGGGAGGGTTTAACACCGGGGAGCTGTTTTTT.

The rearrangement links TRBV4-1 to TRBJ2-3; 9 bases agree with TRBD1. J gave up 4 bases and V 4 bases, and 6 bases lay outside the gene matches. Germline V gene sequence: CDR1 MGHRA, CDR2 YSYEKL. The CDR3 has 15 amino acids. The CDR3 is CASSRAGTGPDTQYF. The CDR3 coding sequence is TGCGCCAGCAGCCGAGCTGGGACAGGGCCAGATACGCAGTATTTT.

The chain recombines TRBV5-1 with TRBJ2-7, with 11 nucleotides matching TRBD2. Germline CDR1 and CDR2: SGHRS and YFSETQ. Trimming removed 5 bases from V and 6 bases from J; junction bases left unmatched: 10. The CDR3 loop spans 15 amino acids. CDR3 residues: CASSTLGLAGTEQYF. The CDR3 region has the DNA TGCGCCAGCAGTACTCTAGGACTAGCGGGCACCGAGCAGTACTTC.

The V and J genes are TRBV19 and TRBJ2-7, with D maybe TRBD2 (6 bases). The germline V and J ends were trimmed by 4 bases and 0 bases, with 16 bases remaining between them. CDR3 length: 16 residues. Germline loops: CDR1 LNHDA, CDR2 SQIVND (reference sequence). CDR3 nucleotides: TGTGCCAGTAGTAGGGCGGGCGGGGCCAGCTCCTACGAGCAGTACTTC. Translating it yields CASSRAGGASSYEQYF.

This chain uses TRBV15 with TRBJ2-5; 7 bases map to TRBD1. Losses at the gene ends were 3 bases for V and 5 bases for J; bases not matched to a gene: 12. Germline lookup yields CDR1 LNHNV and CDR2 YYDKDF (reference sequence). The CDR3 is 16 residues long. The CDR3 sequence is CATSSSQGVGRETQYF. CDR3 bases: TGTGCCACCAGCAGTTCTCAGGGGGTCGGTCGTGAGACCCAGTACTTC. The entire variable domain, with the rest obtained from reference TRBV15 and TRBJ2-5, is as follows: DAMVIQNPRYQVTQFGKPVTLSCSQTLNHNVMYWYQQKSSQAPKLLFHYYDKDFNNEADTPDNFQSRRPNTSFCFLDIRSPGLGDTAMYLCATSSSQGVGRETQYFGPGTRLLVL.

The chain carries TRBV11-3 and TRBJ2-3; no reliable D call. The CDR3 is 14 amino acids. V was clipped by 6 bases and J by 4 bases, with 14 bases between them. CDR1 and CDR2 (germline): SGHNT, YENEEA. CDR3 region: CASRNGSKADTQYF. In DNA, the CDR3 is TGTGCCAGCAGAAACGGGTCTAAAGCAGATACGCAGTATTTT.

The chain is built from TRBV19 and TRBJ1-5, with a possible D match to TRBD1 (5 bases). The germline V gene encodes CDR1 LNHDA and CDR2 SQIVND (reference sequence). This CDR3 is built from 17 residues. Trimming shortened V by 6 bases and J by 6 bases, and 24 bases separated the two germline ends. The CDR3 nucleotides read TGTGCCAGTAGGCGGGACCGCGGAATCCCTCAAGGTCAGCCCCAGCATTTT. It encodes CASRRDRGIPQGQPQHF.

V gene TRBV5-1 combines with J gene TRBJ2-7, with 10 bases matching TRBD2. CDR1 is SGHRS, CDR2 YFSETQ, per germline. The CDR3 is made up of 18 amino acids. Trimming removed 0 bases from V and 1 base from J; junction bases left unmatched: 10. The CDR3 nucleotides are TGCGCCAGCAGCTTGGAAACTAGCGGGGCACGGTCTTCCTACGAGCAGTACTTC. Residues: CASSLETSGARSSYEQYF.

The CDR3 nucleotides read TGCAGTGCTACAGCGGGCGGGGAGCTGTTTTTT. Protein sequence: CSATAGGELFF. The V call is TRBV20-1, the J call TRBJ2-2; D may be TRBD2 (6 bases). The CDR3 totals 11 residues. Germline V gene lookup returns CDR1 DFQATT and CDR2 SNEGSKA (reference sequence). V lost 4 bases and J lost 7, with 7 bases in between.

The rearrangement joins TRBV4-1 to TRBJ2-4; no reliable D call. Trimming cost V 3 bases and J 2 bases, with 11 bases left between them. This CDR3 contains 15 residues. The germline gives CDR1 MGHRA, CDR2 YSYEKL. CDR3: CASSHIGSSKNIQYF. CDR3 coding DNA: TGCGCCAGCAGCCATATCGGGTCGTCCAAAAACATTCAGTACTTC.

The rearrangement links TRBV7-2 to TRBJ1-2, with D possibly being TRBD1 (5 bases). CDR1 and CDR2 (germline): SGHTA, FQGNSA. The CDR3 is 14 residues long. V lost 5 bases and J lost 4, with 14 bases in between. This CDR3 reads CASSNSQGGYGYTF. The CDR3, as DNA: TGTGCCAGCAGCAATTCGCAGGGCGGCTATGGCTACACCTTC.

The chain has TRBV5-1 and TRBJ1-2; TRBD1 matches at 8 bases. Unmatched junction bases numbered 9, after V lost 0 bases and J lost 8 bases. The CDR3 runs to 15 residues. Germline lookup yields CDR1 SGHRS and CDR2 YFSETQ. CDR3 residues: CASSLAGQGATGYTF. The CDR3 DNA follows: TGCGCCAGCAGCTTGGCCGGCCAGGGGGCGACGGGCTACACCTTC.

The V call is TRBV28, the J call TRBJ2-5; 11 bases map to TRBD2. Germline V gene data show CDR1 as MDHEN and CDR2 as SYDVKM. There are 15 residues in the CDR3. J lost 3 bases, V lost 3 bases, and 3 bases had no gene match. In DNA form, the CDR3 reads TGTGCCAGCAGTTTTCTGACTAGCGGGAAAGAGACCCAGTACTTC. This gives the protein CASSFLTSGKETQYF.

The chain has TRBV20-1 and TRBJ1-1; perhaps TRBD1 as D (5 bases). Trimming removed 6 bases at V and 1 base at J, with 6 bases between. CDR3 length: 11 residues. From germline, CDR1 is DFQATT and CDR2 SNEGSKA (reference sequence). The CDR3 DNA is TGCAGTGCGACAGAGAACACTGAAGCTTTCTTT. It translates to CSATENTEAFF.

This clone was picked up many times. V is TRBV27 and J is TRBJ1-2; TRBD1 matches 7 bases. Germline CDR1 MNHEY, CDR2 SMNVEV (reference sequence). J gave up 8 bases and V 4 bases, and 10 bases lay outside the gene matches. The CDR3 spans 14 residues. The CDR3 is CASSSDRPPTGYTF. The CDR3 bases are TGTGCCAGCAGTTCGGACAGGCCACCTACAGGCTACACCTTC.